The present T cell receptor (beta chain) was sequenced within a study of cytomegalovirus exposure and HLA in healthy donors. Trimming removed 2 bases from V and 4 bases from J, with 9 bases in between. The CDR3 totals 13 residues. Germline values: CDR1 SGHNT, CDR2 YYREEE (reference sequence). This clone was picked up a small number of times. Vbeta (60) and Jbeta (13) primers were used in the PCR. Repertoires were generated with immunoSEQ multiplex PCR, while TCRdb's copy carries only in-frame clones and drops some. The repertoire holds roughly 97,000 clones, with around 80% as singletons. What was sequenced was PBMCs. This TCR was sampled from a woman aged 40 to 50 in good health and CMV-seronegative. The rearrangement joins TRBV5-4 to TRBJ1-1; D gene uncertain. The CDR3 DNA sequence: TGTGCCAGCAGCTTTAAGAGGAGCACTGAAGCTTTCTTT. It translates to CASSFKRSTEAFF.